This TCR beta chain originates from a study of blood T cell repertoires in COVID-19. Study-level information: The United States, Italy and Spain provided the acute and convalescent COVID-19 samples. T cells, B-cell-depleted T cells, or PBMCs supplied cDNA or gDNA.

The length of the CDR3 is 18 residues. CDR1 and CDR2 from the germline V gene are LGHNA and YSLEER. V was pared by 0 bases and J by 5 bases, with 10 bases of the junction left unmatched. Authors' processing steps: Amplified reference gene primers provided the basis for estimating nucleated cell counts. TCRdb keeps only in-frame clones here, not all; method: immunoSEQ multiplex PCR. V and J calls and clone size are as listed in that table; D and trimming were resolved from the DNA. Here the sample spans 200,000 or so clones, more than 75% being singletons. V usage is TRBV4-3 and J usage is TRBJ2-3; 11 bases map to TRBD2. Sequenced input: peripheral blood. The source is a man in his 60s with acute or convalescent COVID-19. CDR3 amino acids: CASSQEAVAGGTGDTQYF. CDR3 nucleotides: TGCGCCAGCAGCCAAGAGGCGGTAGCGGGGGGGACGGGAGATACGCAGTATTTT.